The clone carrying this T cell receptor beta chain was counted only a few times. Its antigen remains unknown. Patients underwent thyroid surgery, and none had received any treatment before it. The data are from a study of metastatic and nonmetastatic thyroid tumors. Study-wide background: Repertoire comparison spanned blood and tumor or nodule tissue of malignant and benign thyroid patients.

General observations from the study: Malignant thyroid tumors reportedly had TCR beta diversity that was significantly higher than in benign nodules, in blood and tumor.

Source study methods: Researchers built a distant-metastasis classifier for papillary thyroid cancer that drew on CDR3 differences across clinicopathological groups. TCRdb re-called the PCR reads through MiXCR. The V and J calls were determined by TCRdb, not by the authors. This sample has a few thousand clones, with roughly 30% found just once. V was pared by 4 bases and J by 2 bases, with 15 bases between. Germline CDR1 is MDHEN and CDR2 is SYDVKM. The CDR3 covers 15 residues. The source material was adjacent normal tissue. The rearrangement joins TRBV28 to TRBJ2-7, with D perhaps assigned TRBD1 or TRBD2 (5 bases each). The sequence was collected from a female donor with papillary thyroid cancer or a benign thyroid nodule (not recorded which). Some clones in this sample may be carry-over from other donors' samples. The CDR3 spells CASSSPRDGAYEQYF. The CDR3 DNA sequence: TGTGCCAGCAGTTCCCCCCGGGACGGTGCCTACGAGCAGTACTTC.